This T cell receptor beta chain was retrieved from a study of blood T cell repertoires in COVID-19. The CDR3 contains 16 residues. Germline CDR1 is SGDLS and CDR2 is YYNGEE. Trimming took 2 bases from V and 0 from J, leaving 14 bases between them. Original data processing: How many nucleated cells were present was estimated from reference gene primer amplification. Clones were sequenced by immunoSEQ multiplex PCR, and TCRdb holds only the in-frame ones, with some missing. V, J and clone size are those of that table, while D and trimming were read from the DNA. The sample includes around 130,000 clones, about four fifths seen only once; the top ten take about 13%.

This rearrangement joins TRBV9 to TRBJ1-1, with D unclear. The sequenced sample was peripheral blood. The TCR originated in a human donor in a cohort sampled during active COVID-19. The CDR3: CASSVGGRAVNTEAFF. CDR3 DNA sequence: TGTGCCAGCAGCGTGGGAGGGAGAGCTGTGAACACTGAAGCTTTCTTT.